The rows below give T cell receptor beta chains drawn from one sample of a study of radiotherapy plus CTLA-4 blockade in lung cancer. TCRdb's copy holds only in-frame clones and misses some; the assay was immunoSEQ multiplex PCR. The sample has about 38,000 clones; 70% to 80% are singletons. Sequenced here: peripheral blood, sampled from a patient treated with radiotherapy plus ipilimumab. The receptors stem from a human donor with non-small cell lung cancer who had stable disease on radiotherapy plus ipilimumab. Each CDR3 is given with its conserved first and last residue. The order of the fields is J gene, clone size, D gene, V gene, CDR3 DNA, CDR3 protein. The D gene is left open where the match is weak. The size entry is marked missing in some rows and otherwise reads once, few, many or a size class.

>TRBJ2-1|.|TRBD1|TRBV29-1
TGCAGCGTTGCTCCAGGGGGCGGTGAGCAGTTCTTC
CSVAPGGGEQFF
>TRBJ1-2|.|TRBD1|TRBV2
TGTGCCAGCCGCGAACAGGGGATTGACTATGGCTACACCTTC
CASREQGIDYGYTF
>TRBJ1-2|.|.|TRBV7-9
TGTGCCAGCAACAATCAAGGGGCCAACTATGGCTACACCTTC
CASNNQGANYGYTF
>TRBJ1-2|once|.|TRBV30
TGTGCCTGGAGAGGCGGGGGACGAGGCTACACCTTC
CAWRGGGRGYTF
>TRBJ2-7|few|.|TRBV6-5
TGTGCCAGCAGCACGGCCGGGACCTACGAGCAGTACTTC
CASSTAGTYEQYF
>TRBJ2-5|.|.|TRBV5-5
TGTGCCAGCAGCTTAAAAGGGGCCCAAGAGACCCAGTACTTC
CASSLKGAQETQYF
>TRBJ1-1|once|TRBD1|TRBV7-6
TGTGCCAGCAGCTTAGGACAGGGGGGAATGAACACTGAAGCTTTCTTT
CASSLGQGGMNTEAFF
>TRBJ1-1|.|.|TRBV18
TGTGCCAGCTCACTCCCCTTGGGGGGCGTTACTGAAGCTTTCTTT
CASSLPLGGVTEAFF
>TRBJ2-1|once|.|TRBV27
TGTGCCAGCAGTTTTCGCCCCAGTGGGAGGAGGGGTTACAATGAGCAGTTCTTC
CASSFRPSGRRGYNEQFF
>TRBJ2-1|.|.|TRBV7-9
TGTGCCAGCAGCTCAGGGGTGCGCCATGAGCAGTTCTTC
CASSSGVRHEQFF
>TRBJ1-2|.|TRBD1|TRBV28
TGTGCCAGCAGTTTAATGGGACAGCCCTATGGCTACACCTTC
CASSLMGQPYGYTF
>TRBJ1-1|.|TRBD1|TRBV9
TGTGCCAGCAGCGTCCCCAAGGGACAGGGGACTTTCACTGAAGCTTTCTTT
CASSVPKGQGTFTEAFF
>TRBJ1-2|.|TRBD1|TRBV7-2
TGTGCCAGCAGCTCCCGGACAGGGGTTCGCTATGGCTACACCTTC
CASSSRTGVRYGYTF
>TRBJ1-6|.|TRBD1|TRBV5-4
TGTGCCAGCAGCTTACAGGGGGACACTGGATCACCCCTCCACTTT
CASSLQGDTGSPLHF
>TRBJ2-5|.|.|TRBV9
TGTGCCAGCAGCGTAGAAGGGCTCTTACAAGAGACCCAGTACTTC
CASSVEGLLQETQYF
>TRBJ1-3|.|.|TRBV14
TGTGCCAGCAGCCAAGCAGGCCTTGTCGGGGGAAACACCATATATTTT
CASSQAGLVGGNTIYF
>TRBJ1-1|.|TRBD1|TRBV18
TGTGCCAGCTCACCACCGGTAGGACAGGGGGGGACTGAAGCTTTCTTT
CASSPPVGQGGTEAFF
>TRBJ1-2|.|.|TRBV9
TGTGCCAGCAGCGTTGGTCCGGGGCCCACACTCTATGGCTACACCTTC
CASSVGPGPTLYGYTF
>TRBJ2-5|.|.|TRBV6-5
TGTGCCAGCAGTGAATCTGCTAGCCCCGAGACCCAGTACTTC
CASSESASPETQYF
>TRBJ2-7|.|.|TRBV6-4
TGTGCCAGCAGTGACTCAGCAGGGGCGACCTACGAGCAGTACTTC
CASSDSAGATYEQYF
>TRBJ2-1|.|TRBD2|TRBV7-2
TGTGCCAGCAGCTTCGCGAGCGGGGGTTACAATGAGCAGTTCTTC
CASSFASGGYNEQFF
>TRBJ1-6|.|.|TRBV9
TGTGCCAGCAGCGTAGGAGGGTTTGATTCACCCCTCCACTTT
CASSVGGFDSPLHF